A selection of T cell receptor beta chains follows, all from one sample in a study of blood T cells in healthy people across ages. TCRdb used MiXCR to reprocess the 5' RACE reads, holding one entry per CDR3 protein. The sample shows 850,000 to 950,000 distinct CDR3 sequences, 29% of them seen only once. The sequenced material came from blood. The source of these receptors is a woman of 80 years or more in good health. Each CDR3 is given with its conserved first and last residue. Each record gives: J gene, clone size, V gene, D gene, CDR3 protein, CDR3 DNA. A D gene is named only where the DNA matches it firmly. The size of a clone is reported for some rows only, either as once, few or many, or as a class for expanded clones.

j_gene: TRBJ2-1; abundance: .; v_gene: TRBV19; d_gene: TRBD1; CDR3aa: CASSPRGRRQGTYNEQFF; CDR3nt: TGTGCCAGTAGCCCCCGAGGAAGACGACAGGGCACCTACAATGAGCAGTTCTTC
j_gene: TRBJ1-2; abundance: many; v_gene: TRBV20-1; d_gene: .; CDR3aa: CSARVDGRNYGYTF; CDR3nt: TGCAGTGCTAGAGTGGACGGACGAAACTATGGCTACACCTTC
j_gene: TRBJ1-5; abundance: many; v_gene: TRBV6-2/TRBV6-3; d_gene: .; CDR3aa: CASSPGSYLQHF; CDR3nt: TGTGCCAGCAGCCCCGGCAGCTACCTCCAGCATTTT
j_gene: TRBJ2-7; abundance: few; v_gene: TRBV20-1; d_gene: .; CDR3aa: CSATNPALRGDNEQYF; CDR3nt: TGCAGTGCTACCAATCCAGCCCTACGCGGGGACAATGAGCAGTACTTC
j_gene: TRBJ2-5; abundance: .; v_gene: TRBV5-1; d_gene: TRBD2; CDR3aa: CASSLFGGGAYNEQYF; CDR3nt: TGCGCCAGCAGCTTGTTTGGCGGGGGGGCTTACAATGAGCAGTACTTC
j_gene: TRBJ1-3; abundance: few; v_gene: TRBV7-8; d_gene: .; CDR3aa: CASSLGALSGNTIYF; CDR3nt: TGTGCCAGCAGCTTAGGCGCACTCTCTGGAAACACCATATATTTT
j_gene: TRBJ1-1; abundance: few; v_gene: TRBV30; d_gene: .; CDR3aa: CAWSVMQGTEAFF; CDR3nt: TGTGCCTGGAGTGTAATGCAGGGCACTGAAGCTTTCTTT
j_gene: TRBJ2-1; abundance: .; v_gene: TRBV19; d_gene: .; CDR3aa: CASSIYQGGFGYEQFF; CDR3nt: TGTGCCAGTAGTATATACCAGGGGGGGTTCGGCTATGAGCAGTTCTTC
j_gene: TRBJ1-2; abundance: .; v_gene: TRBV7-2; d_gene: .; CDR3aa: CASSLDLQGGGYTF; CDR3nt: TGTGCCAGCAGCTTAGACCTGCAGGGCGGCGGCTACACCTTC
j_gene: TRBJ2-5; abundance: .; v_gene: TRBV7-2; d_gene: TRBD1; CDR3aa: CASRGTGSGNRETQYF; CDR3nt: TGTGCCAGCAGGGGGACAGGGAGCGGGAACAGGGAGACCCAGTACTTC
j_gene: TRBJ2-3; abundance: few; v_gene: TRBV3-1; d_gene: .; CDR3aa: CASSVRLGGADTQYF; CDR3nt: TGTGCCAGCAGCGTTAGACTGGGGGGCGCAGATACGCAGTATTTT
j_gene: TRBJ2-7; abundance: .; v_gene: TRBV30; d_gene: .; CDR3aa: CAWSVRVGKYEQYF; CDR3nt: TGTGCCTGGAGTGTACGGGTGGGGAAGTACGAGCAGTACTTC
j_gene: TRBJ2-6; abundance: few; v_gene: TRBV28; d_gene: .; CDR3aa: CASSPVVGGANVLTF; CDR3nt: TGTGCCAGCAGTCCCGTGGTGGGAGGGGCCAACGTCCTGACTTTC
j_gene: TRBJ2-3; abundance: .; v_gene: TRBV12-3/TRBV12-4; d_gene: .; CDR3aa: CASSHRVSPDAQYF; CDR3nt: TGTGCCAGCAGTCATCGGGTGAGCCCAGATGCGCAGTATTTT
j_gene: TRBJ2-1; abundance: many; v_gene: TRBV4-1; d_gene: TRBD2; CDR3aa: CASSPQIYGGGGSNEQFF; CDR3nt: TGCGCCAGCAGCCCACAAATATATGGTGGGGGGGGGTCCAATGAGCAGTTCTTC
j_gene: TRBJ1-5; abundance: .; v_gene: TRBV30; d_gene: .; CDR3aa: CAWSSWDNQPQHF; CDR3nt: TGTGCCTGGAGTAGCTGGGACAATCAGCCCCAGCATTTT
j_gene: TRBJ2-3; abundance: .; v_gene: TRBV7-3; d_gene: .; CDR3aa: CASSRRSGIYTDTQYF; CDR3nt: TGTGCCAGCAGCCGGAGGAGCGGAATCTACACAGATACGCAGTATTTT
j_gene: TRBJ2-7; abundance: .; v_gene: TRBV12-3/TRBV12-4; d_gene: .; CDR3aa: CASSPVFSSYEQYF; CDR3nt: TGTGCCAGCAGTCCCGTATTTAGCTCCTACGAGCAGTACTTC
j_gene: TRBJ1-5; abundance: .; v_gene: TRBV6-1; d_gene: .; CDR3aa: CASRKDLSNQPQHF; CDR3nt: TGTGCCAGCAGGAAAGACCTTAGCAATCAGCCCCAGCATTTT
j_gene: TRBJ1-1; abundance: .; v_gene: TRBV5-1; d_gene: .; CDR3aa: CASSSTQGNTEAFF; CDR3nt: TGCGCCAGCAGCTCCACCCAGGGGAACACTGAAGCTTTCTTT
j_gene: TRBJ2-1; abundance: few; v_gene: TRBV12-3/TRBV12-4; d_gene: .; CDR3aa: CASKRGNQFF; CDR3nt: TGTGCCAGCAAACGGGGGAACCAGTTCTTC
j_gene: TRBJ1-5; abundance: few; v_gene: TRBV4-1; d_gene: TRBD1; CDR3aa: CASSPGTGIPQPQHF; CDR3nt: TGCGCCAGCAGCCCAGGGACAGGGATACCTCAGCCCCAGCATTTT
j_gene: TRBJ1-1; abundance: few; v_gene: TRBV11-2; d_gene: .; CDR3aa: CASSLDRRGTEAFF; CDR3nt: TGTGCCAGCAGCTTAGATAGAAGGGGCACTGAAGCTTTCTTT
j_gene: TRBJ2-4; abundance: many; v_gene: TRBV20-1; d_gene: TRBD1; CDR3aa: CSAAGTEYGIQYF; CDR3nt: TGCAGTGCTGCCGGGACAGAGTATGGCATTCAGTACTTC
j_gene: TRBJ1-1; abundance: few; v_gene: TRBV3-1; d_gene: .; CDR3aa: CASSQGGPGTEAFF; CDR3nt: TGTGCCAGCAGCCAAGGGGGGCCTGGGACTGAAGCTTTCTTT
j_gene: TRBJ1-1; abundance: few; v_gene: TRBV11-2; d_gene: .; CDR3aa: CASSLYRARTNTEAFF; CDR3nt: TGTGCCAGCAGCTTATATCGGGCCAGGACGAACACTGAAGCTTTCTTT
j_gene: TRBJ2-1; abundance: .; v_gene: TRBV19; d_gene: .; CDR3aa: CASSILHNEQFF; CDR3nt: TGTGCCAGTAGTATACTACACAATGAGCAGTTCTTC
j_gene: TRBJ1-2; abundance: .; v_gene: TRBV13; d_gene: .; CDR3aa: CASSLANVGYTF; CDR3nt: TGTGCCAGCAGCTTAGCAAATGTCGGCTACACCTTC
j_gene: TRBJ1-1; abundance: many; v_gene: TRBV9; d_gene: .; CDR3aa: CASSVALVNTEAFF; CDR3nt: TGTGCCAGCAGCGTAGCTTTGGTAAACACTGAAGCTTTCTTT
j_gene: TRBJ2-1; abundance: few; v_gene: TRBV11-3; d_gene: .; CDR3aa: CASSHGADRFNEQFF; CDR3nt: TGTGCCAGCAGCCACGGAGCGGACCGTTTCAATGAGCAGTTCTTC
j_gene: TRBJ1-4; abundance: .; v_gene: TRBV20-1; d_gene: .; CDR3aa: CSASEGSGPEKLFF; CDR3nt: TGCAGTGCTAGCGAGGGAAGCGGTCCTGAAAAACTGTTTTTT
j_gene: TRBJ1-1; abundance: .; v_gene: TRBV6-2/TRBV6-3; d_gene: .; CDR3aa: CACSSPADRTEAFF; CDR3nt: TGTGCCTGCAGTTCCCCCGCGGATCGTACTGAAGCTTTCTTT
j_gene: TRBJ2-1; abundance: .; v_gene: TRBV7-4; d_gene: .; CDR3aa: CAGSPCGLLTFMSYNEQFF; CDR3nt: TGTGCCGGCAGCCCATGCGGACTACTTACGTTTATGTCCTACAATGAGCAGTTCTTC
j_gene: TRBJ1-5; abundance: .; v_gene: TRBV18; d_gene: TRBD1; CDR3aa: CASSPRGQGPIGNQPQHF; CDR3nt: TGTGCCAGCTCACCCCGAGGACAGGGACCTATTGGCAATCAGCCCCAGCATTTT
j_gene: TRBJ2-1; abundance: many; v_gene: TRBV5-1; d_gene: .; CDR3aa: CASSSSLSSYNEQFF; CDR3nt: TGCGCCAGCAGCTCCTCACTGAGCTCCTACAATGAGCAGTTCTTC
j_gene: TRBJ1-2; abundance: .; v_gene: TRBV6-6; d_gene: .; CDR3aa: CASSRLTGTYGYTF; CDR3nt: TGTGCCAGCAGCCGTCTCACAGGGACCTATGGCTACACCTTC
j_gene: TRBJ2-7; abundance: .; v_gene: TRBV4-1; d_gene: .; CDR3aa: CASSRDLATYEQYF; CDR3nt: TGCGCCAGCAGCAGGGATCTGGCCACCTACGAGCAGTACTTC
j_gene: TRBJ2-3; abundance: .; v_gene: TRBV6-2/TRBV6-3; d_gene: TRBD2; CDR3aa: CASSPRSGGDFTDTQDF; CDR3nt: TGTGCCAGCAGTCCCCGTAGCGGGGGAGATTTCACAGATACGCAGGATTTT
j_gene: TRBJ2-4; abundance: many; v_gene: TRBV24-1; d_gene: .; CDR3aa: CATSSRTGRDIQYF; CDR3nt: TGTGCCACCAGCTCCCGGACAGGGAGGGACATTCAGTACTTC
j_gene: TRBJ2-5; abundance: .; v_gene: TRBV7-8; d_gene: .; CDR3aa: CASSRITGSNSDTQYF; CDR3nt: TGTGCCAGCAGCCGTATTACTGGGTCCAACTCAGATACCCAGTACTTC
j_gene: TRBJ2-7; abundance: .; v_gene: TRBV11-2; d_gene: .; CDR3aa: CASSLLTDKRSYNEQYF; CDR3nt: TGTGCCAGCAGCTTACTTACCGACAAGCGCTCCTACAATGAGCAGTACTTC
j_gene: TRBJ1-5; abundance: many; v_gene: TRBV20-1; d_gene: .; CDR3aa: CSALSGTNNQPQHF; CDR3nt: TGCAGTGCCCTATCCGGGACAAATAATCAGCCCCAGCATTTT
j_gene: TRBJ2-1; abundance: many; v_gene: TRBV2; d_gene: TRBD2; CDR3aa: CASSERSGGFNEQFF; CDR3nt: TGTGCCAGCAGTGAAAGGAGCGGGGGGTTCAATGAGCAGTTCTTC
j_gene: TRBJ2-1; abundance: once; v_gene: TRBV28; d_gene: .; CDR3aa: CASSHLRESYNEQFF; CDR3nt: TGTGCCAGCAGTCACCTCAGGGAGTCCTACAATGAGCAGTTCTTC
j_gene: TRBJ2-3; abundance: .; v_gene: TRBV27; d_gene: .; CDR3aa: CASTLGTTQYF; CDR3nt: TGTGCCAGCACGCTTGGGACGACGCAGTATTTT
j_gene: TRBJ2-1; abundance: many; v_gene: TRBV2; d_gene: TRBD1; CDR3aa: CASSGQGPYNEQFF; CDR3nt: TGTGCCAGCAGTGGACAGGGCCCCTACAATGAGCAGTTCTTC
j_gene: TRBJ2-3; abundance: many; v_gene: TRBV7-2; d_gene: .; CDR3aa: CASSLVPGLAKADTQYF; CDR3nt: TGTGCCAGCAGCTTAGTCCCGGGACTTGCGAAAGCAGATACGCAGTATTTT
j_gene: TRBJ2-1; abundance: many; v_gene: TRBV4-3; d_gene: .; CDR3aa: CASSLGAMTAEQFF; CDR3nt: TGCGCCAGCAGCCTAGGGGCCATGACAGCTGAGCAGTTCTTC
j_gene: TRBJ2-1; abundance: few; v_gene: TRBV16; d_gene: .; CDR3aa: CASSQSGSRGEQFF; CDR3nt: TGTGCCAGCAGCCAATCTGGGTCCCGTGGGGAGCAGTTCTTC
j_gene: TRBJ2-5; abundance: many; v_gene: TRBV24-1; d_gene: .; CDR3aa: CATSDLGGTQYF; CDR3nt: TGTGCCACCAGTGATCTGGGGGGGACCCAGTACTTC
j_gene: TRBJ1-1; abundance: .; v_gene: TRBV6-2/TRBV6-3; d_gene: .; CDR3aa: CASQSLGNTEAFF; CDR3nt: TGTGCCAGCCAATCACTTGGGAACACTGAAGCTTTCTTT
j_gene: TRBJ2-1; abundance: many; v_gene: TRBV15; d_gene: .; CDR3aa: CATRDRDKSPYNEQFF; CDR3nt: TGTGCCACCAGAGACCGGGACAAATCCCCCTACAATGAGCAGTTCTTC
j_gene: TRBJ2-7; abundance: many; v_gene: TRBV7-2; d_gene: .; CDR3aa: CASSSALGGLSEQYF; CDR3nt: TGTGCCAGCAGCTCAGCCCTCGGCGGGTTATCCGAGCAGTACTTC
j_gene: TRBJ1-1; abundance: many; v_gene: TRBV13; d_gene: .; CDR3aa: CASSLVSGAEAFF; CDR3nt: TGTGCCAGCAGCTTAGTTTCAGGGGCTGAAGCTTTCTTT
j_gene: TRBJ2-7; abundance: many; v_gene: TRBV7-9; d_gene: .; CDR3aa: CASSLGGTFYEQYF; CDR3nt: TGTGCCAGCAGCTTGGGTGGCACTTTCTACGAGCAGTACTTC
j_gene: TRBJ1-4; abundance: few; v_gene: TRBV7-6; d_gene: .; CDR3aa: CASSLTLARGEKLFF; CDR3nt: TGTGCCAGCAGCTTAACCCTAGCAAGGGGGGAAAAACTGTTTTTT
j_gene: TRBJ2-5; abundance: .; v_gene: TRBV9; d_gene: .; CDR3aa: CASSPPGAGETQYF; CDR3nt: TGTGCCAGCAGCCCCCCCGGGGCTGGAGAGACCCAGTACTTC
j_gene: TRBJ1-2; abundance: .; v_gene: TRBV4-2; d_gene: .; CDR3aa: CASSQVGVGYGYTF; CDR3nt: TGTGCCAGCAGCCAAGTAGGGGTAGGATATGGCTACACCTTC
j_gene: TRBJ2-1; abundance: .; v_gene: TRBV7-2; d_gene: .; CDR3aa: CASRLGTRYNEQFF; CDR3nt: TGTGCCAGCAGACTCGGAACTCGCTACAATGAGCAGTTCTTC